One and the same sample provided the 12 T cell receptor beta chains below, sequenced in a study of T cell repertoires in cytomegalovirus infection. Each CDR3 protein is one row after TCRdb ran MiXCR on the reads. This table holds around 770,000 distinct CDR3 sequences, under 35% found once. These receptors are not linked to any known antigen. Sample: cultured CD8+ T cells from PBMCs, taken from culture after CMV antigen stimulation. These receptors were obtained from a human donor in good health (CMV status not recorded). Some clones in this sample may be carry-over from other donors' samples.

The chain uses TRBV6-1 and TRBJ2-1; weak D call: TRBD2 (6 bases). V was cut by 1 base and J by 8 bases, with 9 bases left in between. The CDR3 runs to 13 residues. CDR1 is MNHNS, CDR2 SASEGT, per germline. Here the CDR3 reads CASSEGRGHEQFF. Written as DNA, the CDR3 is TGTGCCAGCAGTGAAGGGAGGGGCCATGAGCAGTTCTTC.

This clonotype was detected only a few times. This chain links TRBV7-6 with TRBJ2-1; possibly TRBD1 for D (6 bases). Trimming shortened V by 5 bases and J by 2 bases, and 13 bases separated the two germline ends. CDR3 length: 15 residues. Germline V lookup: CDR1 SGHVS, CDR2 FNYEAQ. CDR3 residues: CASSRPAGAYNEQFF. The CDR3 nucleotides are TGTGCCAGCAGCCGTCCGGCAGGGGCCTACAATGAGCAGTTCTTC. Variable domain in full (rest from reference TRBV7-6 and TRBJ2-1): GAGVSQSPRYKVTKRGQDVALRCDPISGHVSLYWYRQALGQGPEFLTYFNYEAQQDKSGLPNDRFSAERPEGSISTLTIQRTEQRDSAMYRCASSRPAGAYNEQFFGPGTRLTVL.

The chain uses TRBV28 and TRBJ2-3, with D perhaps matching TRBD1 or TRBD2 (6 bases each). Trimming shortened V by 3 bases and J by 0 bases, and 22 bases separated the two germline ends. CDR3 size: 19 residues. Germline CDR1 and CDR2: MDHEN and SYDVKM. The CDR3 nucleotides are TGTGCCAGCAGTTTCTGGGGGGCCAGTAGGTCGGGCAGCACAGATACGCAGTATTTT. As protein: CASSFWGASRSGSTDTQYF.

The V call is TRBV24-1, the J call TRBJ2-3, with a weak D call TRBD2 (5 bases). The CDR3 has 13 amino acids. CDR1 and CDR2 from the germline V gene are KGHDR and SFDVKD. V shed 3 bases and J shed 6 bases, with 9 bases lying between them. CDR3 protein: CATSDRGRDTQYF. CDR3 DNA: TGTGCCACCAGTGATCGCGGGCGGGATACGCAGTATTTT.

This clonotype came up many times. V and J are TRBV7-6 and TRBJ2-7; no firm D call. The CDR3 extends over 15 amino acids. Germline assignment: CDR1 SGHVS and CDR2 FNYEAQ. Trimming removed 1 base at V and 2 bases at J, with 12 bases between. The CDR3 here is CASSLGADPTYEQYF. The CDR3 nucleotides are TGTGCCAGCAGCTTAGGTGCGGACCCAACCTACGAGCAGTACTTC. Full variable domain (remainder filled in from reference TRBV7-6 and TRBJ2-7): GAGVSQSPRYKVTKRGQDVALRCDPISGHVSLYWYRQALGQGPEFLTYFNYEAQQDKSGLPNDRFSAERPEGSISTLTIQRTEQRDSAMYRCASSLGADPTYEQYFGPGTRLTVT.

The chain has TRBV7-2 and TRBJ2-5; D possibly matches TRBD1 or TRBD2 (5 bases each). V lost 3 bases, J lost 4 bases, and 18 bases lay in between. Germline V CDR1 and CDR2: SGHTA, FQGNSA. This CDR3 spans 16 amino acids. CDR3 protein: CASSFPRDGNGETQYF. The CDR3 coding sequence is TGTGCCAGCAGCTTCCCCCGGGACGGGAATGGAGAGACCCAGTACTTC.

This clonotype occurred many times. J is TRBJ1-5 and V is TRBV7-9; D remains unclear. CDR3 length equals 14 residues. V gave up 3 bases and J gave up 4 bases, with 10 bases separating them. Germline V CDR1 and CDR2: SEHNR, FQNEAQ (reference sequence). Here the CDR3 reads CASSFSQTNQPQHF. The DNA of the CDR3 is TGTGCCAGCAGCTTTAGTCAGACTAATCAGCCCCAGCATTTT. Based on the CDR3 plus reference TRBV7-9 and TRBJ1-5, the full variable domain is DTGVSQNPRHKITKRGQNVTFRCDPISEHNRLYWYRQTLGQGPEFLTYFQNEAQLEKSRLLSDRFSAERPKGSFSTLEIQRTEQGDSAMYLCASSFSQTNQPQHFGDGTRLSIL.

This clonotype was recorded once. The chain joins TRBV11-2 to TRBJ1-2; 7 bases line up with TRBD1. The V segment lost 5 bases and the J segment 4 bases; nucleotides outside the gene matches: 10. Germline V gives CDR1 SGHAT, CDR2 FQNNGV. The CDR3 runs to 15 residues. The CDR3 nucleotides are TGTGCCAGCAGCGAGGGGGGGGGACAGCTCTATGGCTACACCTTC. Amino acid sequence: CASSEGGGQLYGYTF.

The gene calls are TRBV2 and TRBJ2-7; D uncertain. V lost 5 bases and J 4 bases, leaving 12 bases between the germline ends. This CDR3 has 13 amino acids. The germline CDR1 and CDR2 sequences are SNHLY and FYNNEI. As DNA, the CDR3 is TGTGCCAGCAGTTACACCTCCGATTACGAGCAGTACGTC. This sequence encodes CASSYTSDYEQYV.

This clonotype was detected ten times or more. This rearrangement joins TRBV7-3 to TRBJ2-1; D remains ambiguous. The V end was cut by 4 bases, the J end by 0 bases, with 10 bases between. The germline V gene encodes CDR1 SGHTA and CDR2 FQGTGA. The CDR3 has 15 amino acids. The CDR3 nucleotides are TGTGCCAGCAGCTCTCAGCTTAGCTCCTACAATGAGCAGTTCTTC. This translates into CASSSQLSSYNEQFF.

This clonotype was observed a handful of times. The CDR3, as DNA: TGTGCCAGCAGCTTAGCGGCAGCAACTAACTATGGCTACACCTTC. This translates into CASSLAAATNYGYTF. The rearrangement links TRBV7-2 to TRBJ1-2; D remains unclear. The germline V gene encodes CDR1 SGHTA and CDR2 FQGNSA. The CDR3 is 15 amino acids. Trimming left V 0 bases short and J 0 bases short, with 8 bases between.

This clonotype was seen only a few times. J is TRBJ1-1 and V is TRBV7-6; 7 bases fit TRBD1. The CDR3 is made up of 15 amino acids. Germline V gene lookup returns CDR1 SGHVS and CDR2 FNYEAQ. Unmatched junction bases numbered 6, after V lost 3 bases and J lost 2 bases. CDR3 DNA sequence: TGTGCCAGCAGCTTGGACAGGACGGGAAACACTGAAGCTTTCTTT. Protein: CASSLDRTGNTEAFF.